Presented here are 5 T cell receptor beta chains from one specimen sequenced in a study of tumor-infiltrating lymphocytes in primary liver carcinoma. Starting from 450 to 500 ng of total RNA, TCR beta cDNA was produced with a primer in the constant region. Sequencing libraries for TCR beta derived from three nested multiplex PCR rounds that used slightly modified ARM-PCR. Rounds one and two of PCR, each of 10 cycles, were primed with TRBV1-TRBV30 forward primers and a C-beta reverse primer. Each CDR3 protein gets one entry after TCRdb re-called the multiplex PCR reads with MiXCR. The top ten hold about a quarter of the sample, which has 65,000 to 80,000 distinct CDR3 sequences, roughly two thirds seen once. Extraction of RNA together with DNA used about 20-34 mg of unsorted bulk tissue. The sequencing sample was made of liver tumor tissue from sampling region 4. Subset defined: tumor region T4, right-lateral pole. The receptors shown here come from a man aged 40-49 years with primary liver carcinoma and hepatitis B virus infection.

On this clonotype: One junction end does not reproduce the germline sequence, and a read error may be involved. The genes are TRBV28 and TRBJ2-7; tentatively, D is TRBD2 (7 bases). Germline CDR1 and CDR2: MDHEN and SYDVKM. CDR3 size: 15 residues. Here the CDR3 DNA reads TGTGTCAGCAGTTTATCTGGCGGGGGCATCTACGAGCAGTACTTC. Translated, it gives CVSSLSGGGIYEQYF.

This clonotype is medium-sized within its sample. The chain recombines TRBV11-2 with TRBJ2-2; D remains ambiguous. Germline assignment: CDR1 SGHAT and CDR2 FQNNGV. V was shortened by 6 bases and J by 2 bases, with 10 bases between the two germline ends. The CDR3 spans 14 residues. The CDR3 loop is CASSPAPNTGELFF. CDR3 DNA: TGTGCCAGCAGTCCAGCCCCAAACACCGGGGAGCTGTTTTTT.

The genes are TRBV5-1 and TRBJ2-5; D is possibly TRBD2 (5 bases). The CDR3 consists of 16 residues. Trimming shortened V by 3 bases and J by 1 base, and 16 bases separated the two germline ends. Germline-derived CDR1 and CDR2 are SGHRS and YFSETQ. Here the CDR3 DNA reads TGCGCCAGCAGCTCGGCGGGTCCCCAAACCCAAGAGACCCAGTACTTC. Residues: CASSSAGPQTQETQYF.

The table lists this clonotype with a few counts. The chain couples TRBV7-2 to TRBJ2-7, with D perhaps being TRBD1 or TRBD2 (6 bases each). Trimming stripped 3 bases from V and 3 bases from J, with 15 bases between. Germline V gene sequence: CDR1 SGHTA, CDR2 FQGNSA. This CDR3 is 15 amino acids long. In DNA form, the CDR3 reads TGTGCCAGCAGCTTTTCAGGGGCGGGGTACTACGAGCAGTACTTC. Protein: CASSFSGAGYYEQYF.

This clonotype came up many times. The rearrangement links TRBV28 to TRBJ2-3, with TRBD2 as a possible D gene (6 bases). Germline V gene sequence: CDR1 MDHEN, CDR2 SYDVKM. V shed 6 bases and J shed 7 bases, with 11 bases lying between them. The CDR3 sequence is 12 residues long. CDR3 amino acids: CASSGGSHTQYF. CDR3 coding DNA: TGTGCCAGCAGCGGGGGATCCCATACGCAGTATTTT.